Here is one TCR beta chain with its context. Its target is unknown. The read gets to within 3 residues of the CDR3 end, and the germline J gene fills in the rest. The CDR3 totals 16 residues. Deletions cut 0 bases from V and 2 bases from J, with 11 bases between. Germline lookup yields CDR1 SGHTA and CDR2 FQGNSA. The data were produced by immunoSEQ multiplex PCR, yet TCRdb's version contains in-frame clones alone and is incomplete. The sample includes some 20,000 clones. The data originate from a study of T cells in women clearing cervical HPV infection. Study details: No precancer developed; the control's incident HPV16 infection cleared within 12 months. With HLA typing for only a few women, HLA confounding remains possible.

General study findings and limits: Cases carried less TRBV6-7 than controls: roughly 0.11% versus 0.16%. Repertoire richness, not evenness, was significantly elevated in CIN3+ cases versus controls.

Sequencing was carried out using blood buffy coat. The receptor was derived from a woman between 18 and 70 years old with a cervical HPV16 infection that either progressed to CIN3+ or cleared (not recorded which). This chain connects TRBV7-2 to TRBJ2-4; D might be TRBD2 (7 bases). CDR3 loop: CASSLAGGQPKNIQYF. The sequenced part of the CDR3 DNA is TGTGCCAGCAGCTTAGCGGGGGGGCAACCCAAAAACATT.